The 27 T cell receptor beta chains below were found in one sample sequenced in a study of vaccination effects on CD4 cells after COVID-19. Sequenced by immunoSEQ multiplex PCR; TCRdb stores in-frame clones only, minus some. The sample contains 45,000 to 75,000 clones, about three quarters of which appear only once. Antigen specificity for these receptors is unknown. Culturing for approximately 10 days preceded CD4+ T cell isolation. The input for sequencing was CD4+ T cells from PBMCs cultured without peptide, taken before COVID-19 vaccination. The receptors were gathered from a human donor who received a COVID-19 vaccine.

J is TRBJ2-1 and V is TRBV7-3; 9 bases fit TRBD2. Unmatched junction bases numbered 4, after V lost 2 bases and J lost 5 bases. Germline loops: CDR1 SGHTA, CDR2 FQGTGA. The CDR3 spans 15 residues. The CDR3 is CASSLGLAYNNEQFF. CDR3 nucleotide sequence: TGTGCCAGCAGCTTAGGACTAGCGTACAACAATGAGCAGTTCTTC.

CDR3 bases: TGTGCCAGCAGCCAAGCCGGACAGGGAAGAGATACGCAGTATTTT. As protein: CASSQAGQGRDTQYF. V and J are TRBV3-1 (or the pseudogene TRBV3-2) and TRBJ2-3, with 8 nucleotides matching TRBD1. V lost 1 base and J lost 5; bases outside the gene matches: 5. CDR1 and CDR2 (germline): LGHDT, YNNKEL (reference sequence). This CDR3 spans 15 amino acids.

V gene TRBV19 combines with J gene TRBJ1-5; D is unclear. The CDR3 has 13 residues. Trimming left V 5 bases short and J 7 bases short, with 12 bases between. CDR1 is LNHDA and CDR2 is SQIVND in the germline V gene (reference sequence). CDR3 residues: CASSQRLRQPQHF. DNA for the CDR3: TGTGCCAGTAGTCAGAGGTTGAGGCAGCCCCAGCATTTT.

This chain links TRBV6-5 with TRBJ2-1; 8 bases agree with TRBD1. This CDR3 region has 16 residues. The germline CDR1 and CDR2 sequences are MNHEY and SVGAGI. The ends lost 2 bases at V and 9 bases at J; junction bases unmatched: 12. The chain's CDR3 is CASSYGDRTLGGEQFF. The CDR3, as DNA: TGTGCCAGCAGTTACGGGGACAGGACGCTGGGCGGTGAGCAGTTCTTC.

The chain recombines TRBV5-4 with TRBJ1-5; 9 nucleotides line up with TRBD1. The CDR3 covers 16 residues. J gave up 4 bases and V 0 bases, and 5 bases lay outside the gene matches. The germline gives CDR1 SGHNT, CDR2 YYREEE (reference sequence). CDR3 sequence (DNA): TGTGCCAGCAGCTTGGGGGGACAGGGAGGTAATCAGCCCCAGCATTTT. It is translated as CASSLGGQGGNQPQHF.

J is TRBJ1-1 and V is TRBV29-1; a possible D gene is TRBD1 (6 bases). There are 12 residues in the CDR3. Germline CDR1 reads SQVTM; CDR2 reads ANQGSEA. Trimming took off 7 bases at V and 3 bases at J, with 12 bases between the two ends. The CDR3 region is CSGEGGDTEAFF. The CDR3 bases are TGCAGCGGGGAGGGGGGGGACACTGAAGCTTTCTTT.

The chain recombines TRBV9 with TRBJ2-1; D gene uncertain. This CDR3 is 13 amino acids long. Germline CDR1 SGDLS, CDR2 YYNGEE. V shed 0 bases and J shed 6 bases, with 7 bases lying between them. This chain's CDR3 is CASSVVASNEQFF. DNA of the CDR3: TGTGCCAGCAGCGTAGTAGCTAGCAATGAGCAGTTCTTC.

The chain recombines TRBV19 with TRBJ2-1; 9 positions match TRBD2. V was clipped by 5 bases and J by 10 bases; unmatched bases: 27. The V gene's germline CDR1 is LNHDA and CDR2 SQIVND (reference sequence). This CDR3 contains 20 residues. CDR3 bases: TGTGCCAGTAGTCTCCGCTGGGTAGCGGGGGATCTCGGCGCTACAAGAGAGCAGTTCTTC. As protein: CASSLRWVAGDLGATREQFF.

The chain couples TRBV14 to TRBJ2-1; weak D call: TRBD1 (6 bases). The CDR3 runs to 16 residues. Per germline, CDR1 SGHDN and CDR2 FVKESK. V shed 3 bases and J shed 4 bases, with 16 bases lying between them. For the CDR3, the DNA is TGTGCCAGCAGCCATAACAGGGTCGTGGGATACAATGAGCAGTTCTTC. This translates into CASSHNRVVGYNEQFF.

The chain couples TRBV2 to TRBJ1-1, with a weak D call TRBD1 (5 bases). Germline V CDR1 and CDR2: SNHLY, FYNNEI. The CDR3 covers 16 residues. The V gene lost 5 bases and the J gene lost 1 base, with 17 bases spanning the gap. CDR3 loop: CASSLQGAERNTEAFF. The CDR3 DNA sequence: TGTGCCAGCAGTCTCCAGGGCGCTGAAAGGAACACTGAAGCTTTCTTT.

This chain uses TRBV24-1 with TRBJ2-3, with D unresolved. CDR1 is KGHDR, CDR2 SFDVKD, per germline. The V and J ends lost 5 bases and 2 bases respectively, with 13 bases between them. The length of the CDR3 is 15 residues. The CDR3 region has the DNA TGTGCCACCAGTGTGAAAAGGGATCTCACAGATACGCAGTATTTT. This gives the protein CATSVKRDLTDTQYF.

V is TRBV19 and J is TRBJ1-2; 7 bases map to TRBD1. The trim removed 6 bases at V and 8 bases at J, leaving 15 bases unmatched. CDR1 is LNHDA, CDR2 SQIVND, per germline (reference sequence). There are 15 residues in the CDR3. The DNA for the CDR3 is TGTGCCAGTAGGGAAGCCGGGACAGCAATAGAGGGCTACACCTTC. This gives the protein CASREAGTAIEGYTF. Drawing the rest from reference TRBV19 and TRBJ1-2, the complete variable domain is DGGITQSPKYLFRKEGQNVTLSCEQNLNHDAMYWYRQDPGQGLRLIYYSQIVNDFQKGDIAEGYSVSREKKESFPLTVTSAQKNPTAFYLCASREAGTAIEGYTFGSGTRLTVV.

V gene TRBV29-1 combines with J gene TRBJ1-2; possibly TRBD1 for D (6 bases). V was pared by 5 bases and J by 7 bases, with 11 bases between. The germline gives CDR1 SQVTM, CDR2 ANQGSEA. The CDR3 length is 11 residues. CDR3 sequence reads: CSVLQGGGYTF. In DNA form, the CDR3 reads TGCAGCGTTCTACAGGGCGGTGGCTACACCTTC.

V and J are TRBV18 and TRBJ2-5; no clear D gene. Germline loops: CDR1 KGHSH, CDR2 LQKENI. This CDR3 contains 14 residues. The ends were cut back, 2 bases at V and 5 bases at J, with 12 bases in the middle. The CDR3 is CASSPGGGWETQYF. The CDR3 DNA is TGTGCCAGCTCACCAGGCGGTGGATGGGAGACCCAGTACTTC.

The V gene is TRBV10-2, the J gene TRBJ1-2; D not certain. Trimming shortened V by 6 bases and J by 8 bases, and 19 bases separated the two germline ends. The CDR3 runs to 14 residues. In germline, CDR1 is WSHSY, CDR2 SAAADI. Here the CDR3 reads CASSQRTVMWGYTF. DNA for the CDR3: TGCGCCAGCAGCCAAAGGACCGTTATGTGGGGCTACACCTTC.

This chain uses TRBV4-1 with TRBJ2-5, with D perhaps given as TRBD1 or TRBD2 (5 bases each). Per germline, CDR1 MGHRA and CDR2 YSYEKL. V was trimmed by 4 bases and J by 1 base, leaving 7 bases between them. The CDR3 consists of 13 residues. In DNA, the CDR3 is TGCGCCAGCAGCCGAGGGGCCCAAGAGACCCAGTACTTC. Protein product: CASSRGAQETQYF.

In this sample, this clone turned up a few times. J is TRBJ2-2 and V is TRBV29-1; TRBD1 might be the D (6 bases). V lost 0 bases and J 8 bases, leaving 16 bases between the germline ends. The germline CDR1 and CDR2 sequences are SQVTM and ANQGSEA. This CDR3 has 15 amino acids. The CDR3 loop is CSVEDPQGSGGELFF. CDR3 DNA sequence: TGCAGCGTTGAAGACCCACAGGGAAGCGGTGGGGAGCTGTTTTTT.

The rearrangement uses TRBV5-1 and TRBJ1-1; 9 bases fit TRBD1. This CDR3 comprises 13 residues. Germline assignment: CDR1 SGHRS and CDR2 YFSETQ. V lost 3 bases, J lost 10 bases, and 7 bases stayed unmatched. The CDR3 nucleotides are TGCGCCAGCAGCTATGGTGACAGGGGGAGAGCTTTCTTT. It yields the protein CASSYGDRGRAFF.

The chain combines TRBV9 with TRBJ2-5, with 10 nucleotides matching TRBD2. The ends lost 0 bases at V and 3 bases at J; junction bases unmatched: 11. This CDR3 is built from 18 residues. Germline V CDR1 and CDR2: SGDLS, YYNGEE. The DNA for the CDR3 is TGTGCCAGCAGCGTAGGAGCGGGGGGGCCGGTCGTAAAAGAGACCCAGTACTTC. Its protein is CASSVGAGGPVVKETQYF.

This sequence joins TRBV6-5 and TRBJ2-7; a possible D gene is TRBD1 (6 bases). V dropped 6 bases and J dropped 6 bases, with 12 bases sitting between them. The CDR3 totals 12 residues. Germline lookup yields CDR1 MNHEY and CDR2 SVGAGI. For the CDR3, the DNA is TGTGCCAGCAGCCCAAGCAGGGGCGAGCAGTACGTC. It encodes CASSPSRGEQYV.

In nucleotides, the CDR3 is TGTGCCAGCAGTCGTTCGACAGAGCACACCGGGGAGCTGTTTTTT. Protein: CASSRSTEHTGELFF. The chain carries TRBV11-1 and TRBJ2-2, with TRBD1 as a possible D gene (5 bases). Germline values: CDR1 SGHAT, CDR2 FQDESV (reference sequence). The V and J ends lost 6 bases and 3 bases respectively, with 14 bases between them. CDR3 length equals 15 residues.

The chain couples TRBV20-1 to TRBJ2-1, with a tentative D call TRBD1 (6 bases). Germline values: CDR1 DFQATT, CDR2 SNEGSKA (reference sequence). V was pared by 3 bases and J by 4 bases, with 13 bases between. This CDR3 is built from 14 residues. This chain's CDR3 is CSASRTALYNEQFF. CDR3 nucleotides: TGCAGTGCTAGTAGGACAGCCCTTTACAATGAGCAGTTCTTC.

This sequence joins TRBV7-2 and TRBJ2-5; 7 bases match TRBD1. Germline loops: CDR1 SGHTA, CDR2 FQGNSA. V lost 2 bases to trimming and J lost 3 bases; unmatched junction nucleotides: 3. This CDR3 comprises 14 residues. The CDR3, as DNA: TGTGCCAGCAGCTTAAGCAGGGGGAAAGAGACCCAGTACTTC. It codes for CASSLSRGKETQYF.

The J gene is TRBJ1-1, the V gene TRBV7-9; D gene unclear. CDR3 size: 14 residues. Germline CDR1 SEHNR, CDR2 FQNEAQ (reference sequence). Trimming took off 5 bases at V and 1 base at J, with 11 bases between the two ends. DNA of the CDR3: TGTGCCAGCAGCAGGTTGAGGACGAACACTGAAGCTTTCTTT. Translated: CASSRLRTNTEAFF.

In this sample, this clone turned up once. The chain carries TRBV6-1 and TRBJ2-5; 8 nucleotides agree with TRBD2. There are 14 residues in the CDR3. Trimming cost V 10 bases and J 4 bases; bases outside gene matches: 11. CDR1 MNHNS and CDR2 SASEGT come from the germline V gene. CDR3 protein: CATQQARGGETQYF. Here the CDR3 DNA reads TGTGCCACCCAACAAGCCCGGGGGGGAGAGACCCAGTACTTC.

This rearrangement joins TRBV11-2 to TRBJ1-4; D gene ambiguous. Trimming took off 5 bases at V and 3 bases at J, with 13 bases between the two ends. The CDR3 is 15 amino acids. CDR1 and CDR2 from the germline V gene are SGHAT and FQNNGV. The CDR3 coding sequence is TGTGCCAGCAGCCCCACCGGAATATCTAATGAAAAACTGTTTTTT. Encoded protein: CASSPTGISNEKLFF.

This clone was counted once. In DNA, the CDR3 is TGCGCCAGCAGCTTAGGGACGGATGAAAAACTGTTTTTT. Protein: CASSLGTDEKLFF. The gene calls are TRBV5-1 and TRBJ1-4, with D tentatively TRBD1 (5 bases). This CDR3 region has 13 residues. V gave up 2 bases and J gave up 6 bases, with 8 bases separating them. The germline V gene encodes CDR1 SGHRS and CDR2 YFSETQ.